This is a list of T cell receptor beta chains from one sample in a study of regulatory T cells in long-lasting Graves disease. Using its own MiXCR run on the multiplex PCR reads, TCRdb lists one record per CDR3 protein. The data contain 440,000 or so distinct CDR3 sequences, 15% of them seen just once; the ten biggest clones take up around 15%. These data also formed part of another study, on T cells in Graves' hyperthyroidism and ophthalmopathy.

The sequences come from peripheral blood mononuclear cells (PBMCs), collected at new diagnosis, from a patient treated with antithyroid drugs. The receptor source for this set is a woman aged 25-40 years with Graves disease. Each CDR3 is given with its conserved first and last residue. The D gene is left open where the match is weak. The listing skips clone size in some rows; elsewhere it reads once, few, many or a size class.

TRBD2	few	TRBV5-1	TRBJ2-5	CASSRSGSVGETQYF	TGCGCCAGCAGTCGTAGCGGGTCAGTCGGAGAGACCCAGTACTTC
TRBD1	many	TRBV10-3	TRBJ1-1	CAISPRDSEDTEAFF	TGTGCCATCAGTCCACGGGACAGTGAGGACACTGAAGCTTTCTTT
TRBD2	few	TRBV7-9	TRBJ2-7	CASNLAQGTSGRAISYEQYF	TGTGCCAGCAACTTAGCGCAGGGAACTAGCGGGAGAGCCATCTCCTACGAGCAGTACTTC
NA	many	TRBV5-1	TRBJ2-1	CASSRGDSEEQFF	TGCGCCAGCAGCCGGGGGGACAGCGAGGAGCAGTTCTTC
NA	NA	TRBV3-1	TRBJ2-2	CASSPLGTLNTGELFF	TGTGCCAGCAGCCCTCTGGGGACGCTGAACACCGGGGAGCTGTTTTTT
TRBD1	NA	TRBV14	TRBJ2-3	CASRPTGQLTDTQYF	TGTGCCAGCAGACCCACGGGACAGCTCACAGATACGCAGTATTTT
NA	many	TRBV27	TRBJ1-5	CASSLYFSNQPQHF	TGTGCCAGCAGTTTATACTTTAGCAATCAGCCCCAGCATTTT
TRBD2	many	TRBV12-3/TRBV12-4	TRBJ2-5	CASSTGTRVETQYF	TGTGCCAGCAGTACCGGGACTAGAGTCGAGACCCAGTACTTC
TRBD1	NA	TRBV6-1	TRBJ2-4	CASSLGWDRAKNIQYF	TGTGCCAGCTCCCTCGGATGGGACAGAGCCAAAAACATTCAGTACTTC
NA	many	TRBV6-5	TRBJ1-2	CASSSDGYGYTF	TGTGCCAGCAGTTCGGACGGTTATGGCTACACCTTC
NA	few	TRBV2	TRBJ1-3	CASSEGWDTGSGNTIYF	TGTGCCAGCAGTGAGGGTTGGGACACCGGCTCTGGAAACACCATATATTTT
NA	few	TRBV28	TRBJ2-1	CASSPAFTGSDEQFF	TGTGCCAGCAGTCCGGCGTTTACGGGGTCCGATGAGCAGTTCTTC
TRBD2	many	TRBV7-2	TRBJ2-7	CASSWPGLAGARYEQYF	TGTGCCAGCAGCTGGCCGGGACTAGCGGGAGCCCGCTACGAGCAGTACTTC
TRBD2	many	TRBV24-1	TRBJ2-5	CATSALTSGSQETQYF	TGTGCCACCAGTGCCCTGACTAGCGGGAGTCAAGAGACCCAGTACTTC
TRBD1	many	TRBV25-1	TRBJ2-3	CATQSGTGSTDTQYF	TGTGCCACTCAATCCGGGACAGGGAGCACAGATACGCAGTATTTT
TRBD1	NA	TRBV5-8	TRBJ1-5	CASSKDRAQPQHF	TGTGCCAGCAGCAAAGACAGGGCGCAGCCCCAGCATTTT
NA	many	TRBV24-1	TRBJ1-2	CATSDLDEGHGYTF	TGTGCCACCAGTGACCTTGACGAAGGCCATGGCTACACCTTC
NA	NA	TRBV4-1	TRBJ1-6	CASSQIHNSPLHF	TGCGCCAGCAGCCAAATACATAATTCACCCCTCCACTTT
TRBD1	NA	TRBV18	TRBJ2-1	CASSPTTGGREQFF	TGTGCCAGCTCACCAACGACAGGGGGACGAGAGCAGTTCTTC
TRBD2	many	TRBV7-9	TRBJ2-1	CASSPTSGSLGNEQFF	TGTGCCAGCAGCCCGACTAGCGGGAGTCTAGGCAATGAGCAGTTCTTC
NA	NA	TRBV15	TRBJ1-4	CATSRDLDRRREKLFF	TGTGCCACCAGCAGAGATCTCGATCGGCGCCGAGAAAAACTGTTTTTT
TRBD1	NA	TRBV11-2	TRBJ2-1	CASSLGDRVLSYNEQFF	TGTGCCAGCAGCTTAGGGGACAGGGTTTTGTCCTACAATGAGCAGTTCTTC
TRBD1	NA	TRBV27	TRBJ2-7	CASSLMGQGEEQYF	TGTGCCAGCAGTTTAATGGGACAGGGAGAAGAGCAGTACTTC
TRBD1	few	TRBV30	TRBJ2-7	CAWGQGRYEQYF	TGTGCCTGGGGACAGGGGAGGTACGAGCAGTACTTC
NA	few	TRBV20-1	TRBJ1-2	CSASGDYGYTF	TGCAGTGCTAGTGGGGACTATGGCTACACCTTC
NA	NA	TRBV18	TRBJ1-1	CASSLTPVDPEAFF	TGTGCCAGCTCACTGACCCCCGTAGACCCTGAAGCTTTCTTT
TRBD2	many	TRBV20-1	TRBJ2-7	CSARDPPGLAGYLSEQYF	TGCAGTGCTAGAGATCCCCCAGGACTAGCGGGATACCTTAGCGAGCAGTACTTC
TRBD1	NA	TRBV29-1	TRBJ2-2	CSVRPGGGDTGELFF	TGCAGCGTTCGCCCAGGGGGCGGGGACACCGGGGAGCTGTTTTTT
TRBD1	many	TRBV29-1	TRBJ1-1	CSAHRDRGTEAFF	TGCAGCGCCCACCGGGACAGGGGAACTGAAGCTTTCTTT
TRBD2	many	TRBV5-1	TRBJ2-1	CASSPGTSGNEQFF	TGTGCCAGCAGTCCGGGGACTAGCGGCAATGAGCAGTTCTTC
NA	many	TRBV6-2/TRBV6-3	TRBJ1-2	CASSYRGLGYGYTF	TGTGCCAGCAGTTACAGGGGTCTGGGCTATGGCTACACCTTC
NA	NA	TRBV5-6	TRBJ2-1	CASSSDYRSSYNEQFF	TGTGCCAGCAGCTCGGACTACCGAAGCTCCTACAATGAGCAGTTCTTC
TRBD2	many	TRBV20-1	TRBJ2-1	CSARDPIASGIYNEQFF	TGCAGTGCTAGAGACCCCATCGCTAGCGGCATCTACAATGAGCAGTTCTTC
NA	many	TRBV18	TRBJ2-1	CASSPTDSSYNEQFF	TGTGCCAGCAGTCCGACAGACAGCTCCTACAATGAGCAGTTCTTC
TRBD2	many	TRBV18	TRBJ2-1	CASSPGLAVNEQFF	TGTGCCAGCTCACCGGGACTAGCGGTCAATGAGCAGTTCTTC
NA	many	TRBV5-4	TRBJ2-1	CASSSFALDAPDNEQFF	TGTGCCAGCAGCTCATTTGCCCTCGATGCCCCCGACAATGAGCAGTTCTTC
NA	few	TRBV7-2	TRBJ2-6	CASSRTGANVLTF	TGTGCCAGCAGCCGGACAGGGGCCAACGTCCTGACTTTC
NA	few	TRBV20-1	TRBJ2-1	CSASPARTPRNEQFF	TGCAGTGCTAGCCCGGCTAGGACCCCTCGCAATGAGCAGTTCTTC
NA	many	TRBV7-9	TRBJ2-1	CASSFYGKLLGEQFF	TGTGCCAGCAGCTTTTACGGGAAGCTCCTCGGGGAGCAGTTCTTC
NA	many	TRBV2	TRBJ1-5	CASSEFEGGNQPQHF	TGTGCCAGCAGTGAATTCGAAGGGGGCAATCAGCCCCAGCATTTT
NA	many	TRBV10-3	TRBJ1-5	CAISETNQPQHF	TGTGCCATCAGTGAGACCAATCAGCCCCAGCATTTT